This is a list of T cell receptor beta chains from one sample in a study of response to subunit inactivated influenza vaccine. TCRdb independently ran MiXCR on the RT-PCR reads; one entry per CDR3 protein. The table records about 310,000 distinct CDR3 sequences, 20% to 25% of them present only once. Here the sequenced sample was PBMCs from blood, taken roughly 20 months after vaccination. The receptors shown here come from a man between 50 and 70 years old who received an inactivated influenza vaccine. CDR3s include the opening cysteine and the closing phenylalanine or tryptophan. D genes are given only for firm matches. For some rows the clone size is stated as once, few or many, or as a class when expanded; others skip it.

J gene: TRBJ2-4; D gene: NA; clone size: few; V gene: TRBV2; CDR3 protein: CASSYSTEKYF; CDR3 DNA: TGTGCCAGCAGTTATTCGACAGAAAAGTACTTC
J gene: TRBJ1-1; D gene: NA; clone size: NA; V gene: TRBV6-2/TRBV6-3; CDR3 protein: CASSYLADLQAFF; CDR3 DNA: TGTGCCAGCAGTTACCTAGCAGATCTCCAAGCTTTCTTT
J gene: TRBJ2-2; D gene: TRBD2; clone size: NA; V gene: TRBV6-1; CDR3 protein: CASSEWLAGGPLNTGELFF; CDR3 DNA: TGTGCCAGCAGTGAATGGTTAGCGGGAGGACCCCTGAACACCGGGGAGCTGTTTTTT
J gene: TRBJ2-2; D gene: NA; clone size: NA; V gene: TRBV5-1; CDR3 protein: CASSLNGANTGELFF; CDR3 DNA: TGCGCCAGCAGCTTGAACGGTGCGAACACCGGGGAGCTGTTTTTT
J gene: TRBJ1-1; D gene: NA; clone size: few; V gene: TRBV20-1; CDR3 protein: CSARAVNTEAFF; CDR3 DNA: TGCAGTGCTAGAGCGGTGAACACTGAAGCTTTCTTT
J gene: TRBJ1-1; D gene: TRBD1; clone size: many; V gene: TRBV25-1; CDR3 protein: CASSGDRGLYTEAFF; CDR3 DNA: TGTGCCAGCAGTGGGGACAGGGGGCTCTACACTGAAGCTTTCTTT
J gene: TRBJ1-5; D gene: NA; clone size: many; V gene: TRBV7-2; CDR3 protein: CASSPAWAGQPQHF; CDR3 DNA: TGTGCCAGCAGCCCAGCCTGGGCAGGTCAGCCCCAGCATTTT
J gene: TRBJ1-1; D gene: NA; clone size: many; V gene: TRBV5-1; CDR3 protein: CASSLGPGSYGDNTEAFF; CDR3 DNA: TGCGCCAGCAGCTTGGGACCCGGATCTTACGGCGACAACACTGAAGCTTTCTTT
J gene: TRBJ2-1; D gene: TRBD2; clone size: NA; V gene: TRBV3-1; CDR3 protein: CASSPGLAGVHEQFF; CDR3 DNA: TGTGCCAGCAGCCCGGGACTAGCGGGAGTGCATGAGCAGTTCTTC
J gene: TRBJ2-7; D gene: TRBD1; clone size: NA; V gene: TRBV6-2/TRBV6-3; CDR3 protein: CASRKPAGTGGKQYF; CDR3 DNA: TGTGCCAGCAGGAAACCCGCAGGGACAGGGGGTAAGCAGTACTTC
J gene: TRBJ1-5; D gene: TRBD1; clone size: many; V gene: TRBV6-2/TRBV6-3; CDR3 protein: CASSGRGLGNQPQHF; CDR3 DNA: TGTGCCAGCAGTGGTAGGGGGCTTGGCAATCAGCCCCAGCATTTT
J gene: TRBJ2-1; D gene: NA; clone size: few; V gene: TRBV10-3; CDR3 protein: CAISEKKLARDEQFF; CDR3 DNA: TGTGCCATCAGTGAAAAAAAGCTGGCTCGGGATGAGCAGTTCTTC
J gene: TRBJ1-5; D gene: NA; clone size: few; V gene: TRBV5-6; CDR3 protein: CASQRDGQPQHF; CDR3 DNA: TGTGCCAGCCAAAGGGACGGTCAGCCCCAGCATTTT
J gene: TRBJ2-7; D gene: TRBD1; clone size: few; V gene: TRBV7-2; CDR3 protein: CASSLVGQGPYEQYF; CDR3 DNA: TGTGCCAGCAGCTTAGTCGGACAGGGGCCCTACGAGCAGTACTTC
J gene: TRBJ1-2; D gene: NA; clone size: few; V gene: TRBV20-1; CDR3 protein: CSARGGAYGYTF; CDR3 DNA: TGCAGTGCTAGGGGTGGAGCTTATGGCTACACCTTC
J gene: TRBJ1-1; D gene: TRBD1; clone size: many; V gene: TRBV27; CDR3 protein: CASSRPGTGSTEAFF; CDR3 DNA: TGTGCCAGCAGTCGTCCCGGGACAGGGAGTACTGAAGCTTTCTTT
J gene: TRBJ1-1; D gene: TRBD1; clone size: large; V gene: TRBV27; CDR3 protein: CASSPSWTGMNTEAFF; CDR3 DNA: TGTGCCAGCAGCCCATCCTGGACAGGGATGAACACTGAAGCTTTCTTT
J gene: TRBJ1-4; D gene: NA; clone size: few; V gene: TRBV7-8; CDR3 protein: CASSTPTGMAEKLFF; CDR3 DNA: TGTGCCAGCAGCACCCCGACGGGAATGGCTGAAAAACTGTTTTTT
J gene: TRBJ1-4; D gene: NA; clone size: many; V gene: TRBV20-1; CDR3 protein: CSARAGQTSFSLEKLFF; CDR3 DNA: TGCAGTGCTAGAGCTGGCCAAACTTCGTTTAGTTTGGAAAAACTGTTTTTT
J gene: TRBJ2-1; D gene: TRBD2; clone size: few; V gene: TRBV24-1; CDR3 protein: CATSDPLPSSGPTNEQFF; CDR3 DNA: TGTGCCACCAGTGACCCACTCCCGTCTAGCGGTCCAACCAATGAGCAGTTCTTC
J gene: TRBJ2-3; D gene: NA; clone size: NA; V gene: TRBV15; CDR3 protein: CATSRDRDTQYF; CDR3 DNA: TGTGCCACCAGCAGAGATAGAGATACGCAGTATTTT
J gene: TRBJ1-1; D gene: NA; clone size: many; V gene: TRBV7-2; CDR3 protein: CASSSYPGTEAFF; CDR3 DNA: TGTGCCAGCAGCTCGTACCCGGGCACTGAAGCTTTCTTT
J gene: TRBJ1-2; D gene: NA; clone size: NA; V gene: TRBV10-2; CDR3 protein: CASSESRVSNYGYTF; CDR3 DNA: TGCGCCAGCAGTGAGTCGAGGGTTTCAAACTATGGCTACACCTTC
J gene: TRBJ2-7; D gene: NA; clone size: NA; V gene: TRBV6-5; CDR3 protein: CASSRGPGEQYF; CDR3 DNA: TGTGCCAGTTCCCGGGGGCCTGGGGAGCAGTACTTC